This is a list of T cell receptor beta chains from one sample in a study of neurological immune-mediated disorders. TCRdb re-derived calls from the 5' RACE reads in MiXCR, one entry per CDR3 protein. Among about 21,000 distinct CDR3 sequences, 6% to 8.5% were seen once, and the ten largest hold about a sixth. Source material: CD8+ T cells from blood. The source of these receptors is a woman aged 25 to 39 with HTLV-1-associated myelopathy (HAM/TSP). Each CDR3 is given with its conserved first and last residue. A D gene is named only where the DNA matches it firmly. Size values are once, few and many counts, or a class for expanded clones, and some rows have none.

NA	many	TRBV12-3/TRBV12-4	TRBJ1-3	TGTGCCAGCAGTCCCCCAGGGACTGGAAACACCATATATTTT	CASSPPGTGNTIYF
TRBD2	NA	TRBV6-2/TRBV6-3	TRBJ2-2	TGTGTCAGCAGTTACTCGGCCAGCGGGGCTCAGACCGGGGAGCTGTTTTTT	CVSSYSASGAQTGELFF
TRBD1	many	TRBV20-1	TRBJ1-6	TGCAGTGCTACTACAGGGGAGGTGATTTCACCCCTCCACTTT	CSATTGEVISPLHF
TRBD1	many	TRBV5-1	TRBJ2-7	TGCGCCAGCAGTTTCACCCGGACAGGGACCTACGAGCAGTACTTC	CASSFTRTGTYEQYF
TRBD1	many	TRBV6-5	TRBJ2-7	TGTGCCAGCGGGTTCTTTTCAGGGCAGGGGGCCCGGGAGCAGTACTTC	CASGFFSGQGAREQYF
NA	many	TRBV7-9	TRBJ1-2	TGTGCCAGCAGCCCCCGAGGGCCAGGGTACGATGGCTACACCTTC	CASSPRGPGYDGYTF
NA	few	TRBV4-1	TRBJ2-7	TGCGCCATCAGCCAAGAAGTGGGATCCGGCGAGCAGTACTTC	CAISQEVGSGEQYF
NA	NA	TRBV6-1	TRBJ2-7	TGTGTCAGCAGTAACACCTACGAGCAGTACTTC	CVSSNTYEQYF
NA	many	TRBV6-5	TRBJ2-3	TGTGCCAGCAGCTATACCGGGACACCGGGGGATACGCAGTATTTT	CASSYTGTPGDTQYF
TRBD1	many	TRBV5-1	TRBJ2-3	TGCGCCAGCAGCCCATGGACAGGGAGCACAGATACGCAGTATTTT	CASSPWTGSTDTQYF
NA	medium-sized	TRBV6-6	TRBJ1-2	TGTGCCAGCAGCCTCGACACCCCTCTCTATGGCTACACCTTC	CASSLDTPLYGYTF
TRBD2	many	TRBV7-8	TRBJ2-1	TGTGCCAGCAGCTTAGGTAGCGGGGCGAGCAATGAGCAGTTCTTC	CASSLGSGASNEQFF
NA	many	TRBV6-5	TRBJ2-7	TGTGCCAGCAGCCCAGGTAGCTCCTACGAGCAGTACTTC	CASSPGSSYEQYF
TRBD1	many	TRBV29-1	TRBJ2-7	TGCAGCGTTGACGACGCAGGACAGGGGGCCACCTACGAGCAGTACTTC	CSVDDAGQGATYEQYF
NA	many	TRBV7-9	TRBJ2-2	TGTGCCAGCAGCGTTTACGACGGGGAGCTGTTTTTT	CASSVYDGELFF
TRBD1	many	TRBV2	TRBJ2-1	TGTGCCAGCGGGACAGGTTACAATGAGCAGTTCTTC	CASGTGYNEQFF
NA	many	TRBV7-3	TRBJ1-5	TGTGCCAGCAGCCCCGATCACAATCAGCCCCAGCATTTT	CASSPDHNQPQHF
TRBD1	once	TRBV7-8	TRBJ2-7	TGTGCCAGCAGCTTATATGAGGGGGCTTACGAGCAGTACTTC	CASSLYEGAYEQYF
TRBD1	many	TRBV15	TRBJ2-7	TGTGCCACCAGCAGAGGCCCGGGACAGCCCTACGAGCAGTACTTC	CATSRGPGQPYEQYF
TRBD1	many	TRBV18	TRBJ1-1	TGTGCCAGCTCACCAGGAGGACAGGGGAACACTGAAGCTTTCTTT	CASSPGGQGNTEAFF
NA	many	TRBV20-1	TRBJ2-1	TGCAGTGCTAGAGATATGACAGAGGCCGGTGAGCAGTTCTTC	CSARDMTEAGEQFF
TRBD1	many	TRBV29-1	TRBJ1-3	TGCAGCGTTGAAGACCGGGACAGGGTTGGAAACACCATATATTTT	CSVEDRDRVGNTIYF
NA	many	TRBV29-1	TRBJ1-2	TGCAGCGTTGATACGCAGGGTAATGGTGGCTACACCTTC	CSVDTQGNGGYTF
NA	many	TRBV7-9	TRBJ2-3	TGTGCCAGCATTCCGCGGGGAAGGAGCACAGATACGCAGTATTTT	CASIPRGRSTDTQYF
NA	many	TRBV2	TRBJ2-7	TGTGCCAGCAGTCCAGGGACCGCAGTCTCCTACGAGCAGTACTTC	CASSPGTAVSYEQYF
NA	NA	TRBV5-6	TRBJ2-1	TGTGCCAGCAGCTTGGATAAGGGGATAAATGAGCAGTTCTTC	CASSLDKGINEQFF
TRBD1	many	TRBV5-6	TRBJ2-1	TGTGCCAGCAGCTTGACTTGGCAGGGGGCTAGCAATGAGCAGTTCTTC	CASSLTWQGASNEQFF
TRBD1	many	TRBV12-3/TRBV12-4	TRBJ2-3	TGTGCCAGCAGTCCGACAGGGGCTAGGACAGATACGCAGTATTTT	CASSPTGARTDTQYF
TRBD2	many	TRBV20-1	TRBJ2-3	TGCAGTGCTAGAGATCTTAGCGGGGGGGCTAACACAGATACGCAGTATTTT	CSARDLSGGANTDTQYF
TRBD2	NA	TRBV15	TRBJ2-1	TGTGCCACCAGCAGACCACCCGAGGACGGGGGGGCCTACAATGAGCAGTTCTTC	CATSRPPEDGGAYNEQFF
NA	many	TRBV12-3/TRBV12-4	TRBJ2-3	TGTGCCAGCAGCCCCCTAGGGGGCACAGATACGCAGTATTTT	CASSPLGGTDTQYF
TRBD1	medium-sized	TRBV6-4	TRBJ2-3	TGTGCCAGCAGTGACTCAGGACAGGGGTCAGATACGCAGTATTTT	CASSDSGQGSDTQYF
TRBD1	many	TRBV7-9	TRBJ1-2	TGTGCCAGCAGCATAAACAGGGGTATCCCCTATAACTATGGCTACACCTTC	CASSINRGIPYNYGYTF
TRBD2	many	TRBV3-1	TRBJ2-4	TGTGCCAGCAGCCAAGATTCGTTTCTAGCGGGGGGGAACATTCAGTACTTC	CASSQDSFLAGGNIQYF
NA	many	TRBV5-5	TRBJ1-3	TGTGCCAGCAGCTTGGCCCTTCGGGGCTCTGGAAACACCATATATTTT	CASSLALRGSGNTIYF
NA	many	TRBV6-5	TRBJ2-1	TGTGCCAGCACGGTAGGGGGGTTGGTCAATGAGCAGTTCTTC	CASTVGGLVNEQFF
NA	medium-sized	TRBV20-1	TRBJ1-6	TGCAGTGCGACCGCCGGGCTGGGGTCACCCCTCCACTTT	CSATAGLGSPLHF
TRBD1	many	TRBV9	TRBJ2-7	TGTGCCAGCAGCGTAGTTACAGGGGATCTCGACGAGCAGTACTTC	CASSVVTGDLDEQYF
NA	NA	TRBV27	TRBJ2-1	TGTGCCAGCAGCTGGACACCCAACACCGGGGAGCAGTTCTTC	CASSWTPNTGEQFF
NA	many	TRBV7-2	TRBJ1-1	TGTGCCAGCAGCTTGGACCCGGGACGGGGGGAGGAAGCTTTCTTT	CASSLDPGRGEEAFF
NA	many	TRBV4-1	TRBJ1-1	TGCGCCAGCAGCCACCCAAGCTTGGGGGGGCTCACTGAAGCTTTCTTT	CASSHPSLGGLTEAFF
NA	many	TRBV11-2	TRBJ2-1	TGTGCCAGCAGCTTAGGTGTTTATGAGCAGTTCTTC	CASSLGVYEQFF
NA	many	TRBV4-1	TRBJ1-2	TGCGCCAGCAGCCCCTTACGTGTGGTGGATGGCTACACCTTC	CASSPLRVVDGYTF
NA	many	TRBV20-1	TRBJ2-1	TGCAGTGCTCATTATCTAAATGAGCAGTTCTTC	CSAHYLNEQFF